This T cell receptor beta chain was captured by sequencing in a study of shared clonotypes between healthy human individuals. As to this clone: In the same sample, other DNA sequences code for this CDR3.

With 6 bases clipped from V and 0 bases from J, the junction kept 4 bases outside the gene matches. CDR1 is MNHNS and CDR2 is SASEGT in the germline V gene. This CDR3 is built from 14 residues. It was 250 to 350 ng DNA, roughly 32,000 T cell genomes, that went into each replicate PCR of unsorted PBMC. The protocol was immunoSEQ multiplex PCR, while the TCRdb copy is restricted to in-frame clones and leaves out a portion. This sample yields some 470,000 clones, of which 75% to 85% are seen a single time; 13% belongs to the top ten. Sequenced input: PBMCs. This sequence originates from a woman between 40 and 50 years old in good health. Some clones in this sample may be carry-over from other donors' samples. The rearrangement uses TRBV6-1 and TRBJ1-1, with 7 bases identical to TRBD1. CDR3 DNA: TGTGCCAGCAGAGAAAGGGGGCTGAACACTGAAGCTTTCTTT. The encoded protein is CASRERGLNTEAFF.